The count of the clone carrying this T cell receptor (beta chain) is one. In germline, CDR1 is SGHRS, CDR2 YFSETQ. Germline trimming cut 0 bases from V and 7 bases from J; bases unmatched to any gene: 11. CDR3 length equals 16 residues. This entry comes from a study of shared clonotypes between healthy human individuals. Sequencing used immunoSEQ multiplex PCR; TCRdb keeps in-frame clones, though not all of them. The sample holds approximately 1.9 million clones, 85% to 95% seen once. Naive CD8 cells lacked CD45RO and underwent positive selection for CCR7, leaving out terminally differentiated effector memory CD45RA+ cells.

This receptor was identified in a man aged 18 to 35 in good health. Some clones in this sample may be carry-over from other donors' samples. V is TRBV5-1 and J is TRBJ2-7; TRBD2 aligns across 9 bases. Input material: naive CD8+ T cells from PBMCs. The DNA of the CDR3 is TGCGCCAGCAGCTTGGCCATGGCGGGAGGGCCCCGGGAGCAGTACTTC. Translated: CASSLAMAGGPREQYF.